The next 19 T cell receptor beta chains were all read from a single sample in a study of PD-1 blockade in classical Hodgkin lymphoma. Sequencing used immunoSEQ multiplex PCR; TCRdb keeps in-frame clones, though not all of them. The table has some 64,000 clones, 88% seen once. Each and every patient relapsed after autologous stem cell transplantation, and patients got differing brentuximab vedotin exposure. The source was peripheral blood mononuclear cells (PBMCs), collected at baseline. These receptors were taken from a human donor with classical Hodgkin lymphoma.

The V and J genes are TRBV30 and TRBJ1-5; possible D gene TRBD1, 6 bases. The ends were cut back, 4 bases at V and 3 bases at J, with 16 bases in the middle. The length of the CDR3 is 15 residues. Germline CDR1 is GTSNPN and CDR2 is SVGIG (reference sequence). CDR3 in DNA: TGTGCCTGGACCGCAGATGGACAGACCAATCAGCCCCAGCATTTT. Protein product: CAWTADGQTNQPQHF. Full variable domain (missing parts from reference TRBV30 and TRBJ1-5): SQTIHQWPATLVQPVGSPLSLECTVEGTSNPNLYWYRQAAGRGLQLLFYSVGIGQISSEVPQNLSASRPQDRQFILSSKKLLLSDSGFYLCAWTADGQTNQPQHFGDGTRLSIL.

This clone occurred a few times. The chain links TRBV5-1 to TRBJ1-2; D perhaps matches TRBD1 (6 bases). CDR1 is SGHRS and CDR2 is YFSETQ in the germline V gene. The V end lost 4 bases, the J end lost 0 bases, and 13 bases lay between the germline ends. The CDR3 runs to 15 residues. The CDR3 loop is CASSVIQGANYGYTF. DNA for the CDR3: TGCGCCAGCAGCGTGATACAGGGAGCTAACTATGGCTACACCTTC. The complete variable domain, with remaining parts taken from reference TRBV5-1 and TRBJ1-2, reads KAGVTQTPRYLIKTRGQQVTLSCSPISGHRSVSWYQQTPGQGLQFLFEYFSETQRNKGNFPGRFSGRQFSNSRSEMNVSTLELGDSALYLCASSVIQGANYGYTFGSGTRLTVV.

The rearrangement links TRBV27 to TRBJ1-1; D possibly corresponds to TRBD1 (6 bases). The CDR3 has 17 amino acids. V lost 5 bases, J lost 4 bases, and 23 bases lay in between. In germline, CDR1 is MNHEY, CDR2 SMNVEV (reference sequence). CDR3 nucleotide sequence: TGTGCCAGCAGTGCGGGGCGGTGGGTCAGGGGCGGCACTGAAGCTTTCTTT. The encoded protein is CASSAGRWVRGGTEAFF.

The chain couples TRBV7-3 to TRBJ2-7; 8 bases match TRBD1. The CDR3 is 15 residues long. V shed 0 bases and J 2 bases; nucleotides not matched to a gene: 3. From germline, CDR1 is SGHTA and CDR2 FQGTGA. The chain's CDR3 is CASSLTAGGTYEQYF. As DNA, the CDR3 is TGTGCCAGCAGCTTAACGGCAGGGGGCACCTACGAGCAGTACTTC.

The rearrangement links TRBV11-2 to TRBJ2-2, with unresolved D. V was clipped by 1 base and J by 3 bases, with 9 bases between them. Germline V lookup: CDR1 SGHAT, CDR2 FQNNGV. The CDR3 is made up of 15 amino acids. CDR3 bases: TGTGCCAGCAGCTTAGTAGTCGGAGACACCGGGGAGCTGTTTTTT. This codes for CASSLVVGDTGELFF.

This clone was observed once. The rearrangement uses TRBV5-1 and TRBJ2-7; 11 bases map to TRBD2. V dropped 0 bases and J dropped 0; count of bases not matched to a gene: 5. The CDR3 contains 17 residues. Looked up from germline, CDR1 is SGHRS and CDR2 is YFSETQ. CDR3 protein: CASSLAVLAGDSYEQYF. In nucleotides, the CDR3 is TGCGCCAGCAGCTTGGCCGTACTAGCGGGGGACTCCTACGAGCAGTACTTC.

The rearrangement uses TRBV11-3 and TRBJ2-7, with D possibly TRBD2 on 5 matching bases. CDR1 is SGHNT and CDR2 is YENEEA in the germline V gene. CDR3 length equals 13 residues. Trimming cost V 3 bases and J 3 bases, with 9 bases left between them. This CDR3 reads CASSLVGGYEQYF. The CDR3 coding sequence is TGTGCCAGCAGCTTGGTTGGAGGCTACGAGCAGTACTTC.

The rearrangement uses TRBV7-9 and TRBJ1-1; D ambiguous. The germline gives CDR1 SEHNR, CDR2 FQNEAQ (reference sequence). Between the trimmed V and J ends, which lost 7 bases and 1 base, there was a span of 10 bases. CDR3 length equals 13 residues. The DNA of the CDR3 is TGTGCCAGCATCGACTGGGAGAACACTGAAGCTTTCTTT. Protein product: CASIDWENTEAFF.

The J gene is TRBJ2-1, the V gene TRBV30, with TRBD2 matching 11 bases. The V gene's germline CDR1 is GTSNPN and CDR2 SVGIG (reference sequence). The ends lost 8 bases at V and 3 bases at J; junction bases unmatched: 3. The CDR3 extends over 13 amino acids. The CDR3 region is CAIGTSGYNEQFF. The CDR3 DNA is TGTGCCATCGGGACTAGCGGCTACAATGAGCAGTTCTTC.

The chain joins TRBV11-2 to TRBJ1-1; TRBD1 agrees at 8 bases. The germline CDR1 and CDR2 sequences are SGHAT and FQNNGV. Unmatched junction bases numbered 10, after V lost 0 bases and J lost 10 bases. CDR3 length: 15 amino acids. The CDR3, as DNA: TGTGCCAGCAGCTTAGACTCGGACAGGGTAAGCTTAGCTTTCTTT. It codes for CASSLDSDRVSLAFF.

This clone was found once. The chain couples TRBV13 to TRBJ2-7; TRBD2 matches 7 bases. The J segment lost 1 base and the V segment lost 0 bases, leaving 3 bases of the junction unmatched. The germline V gene has CDR1 PRHDT and CDR2 FYEKMQ (reference sequence). The CDR3 is 15 amino acids. The CDR3 is CASSLGRAGSYEQYF. CDR3 bases: TGTGCCAGCAGCTTAGGCCGAGCGGGGTCCTACGAGCAGTACTTC.

The J gene is TRBJ2-2, the V gene TRBV9, with 8 bases fitting TRBD2. V lost 3 bases and J lost 4; bases outside the gene matches: 5. This CDR3 comprises 15 residues. The germline CDR1 and CDR2 sequences are SGDLS and YYNGEE. This CDR3 reads CASSAGGPVTGELFF. The CDR3 DNA follows: TGTGCCAGCAGCGCGGGGGGGCCGGTCACCGGGGAGCTGTTTTTT. The complete variable domain, with remaining parts taken from reference TRBV9 and TRBJ2-2, reads DSGVTQTPKHLITATGQRVTLRCSPRSGDLSVYWYQQSLDQGLQFLIQYYNGEERAKGNILERFSAQQFPDLHSELNLSSLELGDSALYFCASSAGGPVTGELFFGEGSRLTVL.

CDR3 sequence: CASSTGQIEPQHF. CDR3 nucleotide sequence: TGTGCCAGCAGTACGGGACAGATTGAGCCCCAGCATTTT. V and J are TRBV6-6 and TRBJ1-5; 7 positions match TRBD1. The CDR3 totals 13 residues. J was trimmed by 8 bases and V by 5 bases; bases with no gene match: 6. The germline gives CDR1 MNHNY, CDR2 SVGAGI (reference sequence).

V and J are TRBV5-1 and TRBJ1-5; 8 bases are a match to TRBD1. This CDR3 has 16 residues. Losses at the gene ends were 6 bases for V and 3 bases for J; bases not matched to a gene: 11. Germline values: CDR1 SGHRS, CDR2 YFSETQ. CDR3 DNA: TGCGCCAGCATCTCAGGGGGCGGATTAATCAATCAGCCCCAGCATTTT. This sequence encodes CASISGGGLINQPQHF. Variable domain in full (rest from reference TRBV5-1 and TRBJ1-5): KAGVTQTPRYLIKTRGQQVTLSCSPISGHRSVSWYQQTPGQGLQFLFEYFSETQRNKGNFPGRFSGRQFSNSRSEMNVSTLELGDSALYLCASISGGGLINQPQHFGDGTRLSIL.

The chain couples TRBV5-8 to TRBJ1-2; no reliable D call. The length of the CDR3 is 10 residues. The V and J ends lost 0 bases and 8 bases respectively, with 2 bases between them. CDR1 is SGHTS and CDR2 is YDEGEE in the germline V gene. The CDR3 region has the DNA TGTGCCAGCAGCTTGGGCGGCTACACCTTC. It specifies CASSLGGYTF.

The V gene is TRBV13, the J gene TRBJ2-7; 7 bases line up with TRBD1. There are 17 residues in the CDR3. Trimming at V came to 4 bases and at J to 1 base, leaving 13 bases not matched to a gene. Germline V gene data show CDR1 as PRHDT and CDR2 as FYEKMQ (reference sequence). CDR3 DNA: TGTGCCAGCAGCTCCCGACAGGGTGTAGGGTGGTCCTACGAGCAGTACTTC. Encoded protein: CASSSRQGVGWSYEQYF. Full variable domain (rest looked up from reference TRBV13 and TRBJ2-7): AAGVIQSPRHLIKEKRETATLKCYPIPRHDTVYWYQQGPGQDPQFLISFYEKMQSDKGSIPDRFSAQQFSDYHSELNMSSLELGDSALYFCASSSRQGVGWSYEQYFGPGTRLTVT.

The CDR3 coding sequence is TGTGCCAGCTCAGTCCCCGGGACAGGGGCAGATACGCAGTATTTT. Its protein is CASSVPGTGADTQYF. The rearrangement links TRBV18 to TRBJ2-3; 10 nucleotides agree with TRBD1. Germline trimming cut 5 bases from V and 4 bases from J; bases unmatched to any gene: 6. CDR1 KGHSH and CDR2 LQKENI come from the germline V gene. This CDR3 contains 15 residues. Full variable domain (missing parts from reference TRBV18 and TRBJ2-3): NAGVMQNPRHLVRRRGQEARLRCSPMKGHSHVYWYRQLPEEGLKFMVYLQKENIIDESGMPKERFSAEFPKEGPSILRIQQVVRGDSAAYFCASSVPGTGADTQYFGPGTRLTVL.

This sequence joins TRBV10-3 and TRBJ2-3, with D possibly TRBD2 on 6 matching bases. Trimming took 2 bases from V and 3 from J, leaving 21 bases between them. The germline CDR1 and CDR2 sequences are ENHRY and SYGVKD. CDR3 length: 18 amino acids. CDR3 sequence reads: CAISERPLEGTGTDTQYF. CDR3 in DNA: TGTGCCATCAGTGAGCGGCCCCTGGAGGGGACGGGAACAGATACGCAGTATTTT.

This clone was observed a handful of times. The chain employs TRBV7-8 and TRBJ2-7; no clear D gene. Trimming took 1 base from V and 3 from J, leaving 13 bases between them. The CDR3 is 15 amino acids. The germline V gene encodes CDR1 SGHVS and CDR2 FQNEAQ. The CDR3: CASSLGTDLNYEQYF. The DNA of the CDR3 is TGTGCCAGCAGCTTAGGGACGGACCTTAACTACGAGCAGTACTTC.